The present T cell receptor (beta chain) was sequenced within a study of cytomegalovirus exposure and HLA in healthy donors. Whole-study results and caveats: Among CMV-associated TCR beta chains, most appeared HLA-restricted in a later analysis.

About this clone itself: No antigen is known for it.

The PCR was carried out with 60 Vbeta primers and 13 Jbeta primers. Data came from immunoSEQ multiplex PCR; TCRdb stores just in-frame clones and leaves some out. The top ten clones hold roughly 3.2% of a sample with more than 95,000 clones, 60% to 80% of them seen once. The V gene's germline CDR1 is LNHNV and CDR2 YYDKDF (reference sequence). The CDR3 is made up of 13 amino acids. V shed 3 bases and J shed 4 bases, with 7 bases lying between them. The sample consisted of PBMCs. This TCR came from a man in his thirties or forties in good health and CMV-seronegative. The rearrangement joins TRBV15 to TRBJ2-1, with a weak D call TRBD2 (5 bases). The CDR3 DNA reads as TGTGCCACCAGCAGTGAGGGATACAATGAGCAGTTCTTC. This translates into CATSSEGYNEQFF.